This passage covers 2 T cell receptor beta chains from one sample sequenced in a study of T cells in Graves' hyperthyroidism and ophthalmopathy (dated by TCRdb to the late 2010s). Library prep was done by multiplex PCR. This sample was sequenced with an Illumina HiSeq 2000. The TCR beta CDR3 regions were amplified from the RNA transcripts. The first round of RT-PCR for the TCR CDR3 was performed with the HTBI primer set and the Qiagen OneStep RT-PCR kit. TCRdb took the public reads, trimmed them with fastp at Q25, ran MiXCR for clone calling and kept in-frame beta chains. When rows share a CDR3 protein, they turn into one entry using the most common DNA and genes. This sample holds approximately 400,000 distinct CDR3 sequences; around 13% were observed only once. The ten most abundant clones make up around a fifth of the sample. The sample was blood. These receptors originate from a woman under 40 with Graves' ophthalmopathy.

The table lists this clonotype with many counts. The V and J genes are TRBV28 and TRBJ2-3; TRBD2 aligns across 10 bases. The length of the CDR3 is 19 residues. The V gene's germline CDR1 is MDHEN and CDR2 SYDVKM. V gave up 6 bases and J gave up 1 base; unmatched junction bases: 16. In nucleotides, the CDR3 is TGTGCCAGCAGCACTTCACAGCGGGGGGGCTTCTATGGCACAGATACGCAGTATTTT. It codes for CASSTSQRGGFYGTDTQYF. The full variable domain, rest sourced from reference TRBV28 and TRBJ2-3, is DVKVTQSSRYLVKRTGEKVFLECVQDMDHENMFWYRQDPGLGLRLIYFSYDVKMKEKGDIPEGYSVSREKKERFSLILESASTNQTSMYLCASSTSQRGGFYGTDTQYFGPGTRLTVL.

This clonotype was found many times. CDR3 protein: CASSLEVEDNEQFF. The CDR3 bases are TGCGCCAGCAGCTTGGAGGTAGAGGATAATGAGCAGTTCTTC. This sequence joins TRBV5-1 and TRBJ2-1; D gene unclear. This CDR3 contains 14 residues. The V end was cut by 0 bases, the J end by 7 bases, with 11 bases between. CDR1 is SGHRS, CDR2 YFSETQ, per germline.